This TCR beta chain came from a study of T cells after yellow fever vaccination. MiXCR, applied by TCRdb to the 5' RACE reads, yields one record per CDR3 protein. The sample holds approximately 600,000 distinct CDR3 sequences, 12% seen once. Germline CDR1 is SGHTS and CDR2 is YDEGEE. The CDR3 totals 15 residues. The V segment lost 4 bases and the J segment 2 bases; nucleotides outside the gene matches: 5. The chain has TRBV5-8 and TRBJ2-3, with 9 bases fitting TRBD1. Here the sequenced sample was PBMCs, taken on the day of the yellow fever booster vaccination. This TCR was sampled from a man aged 25 to 40 who received the YFV17D yellow fever vaccine. Here the CDR3 reads CASSGRTGDTDTQYF. The DNA of the CDR3 is TGTGCCAGCAGCGGAAGGACAGGGGACACAGATACGCAGTATTTT.